This entry lists 27 T cell receptor beta chains sequenced from one sample in a study of shared clonotypes between healthy human individuals. Profiling relied on immunoSEQ multiplex PCR, and the TCRdb table lists in-frame clones only, not all of them. The profile covers hundreds of thousands of clones, with approximately 96% appearing a single time and 0.11% taken by the ten largest. Terminally differentiated effector memory CD45RA+ cells were excluded by CCR7 positive selection of CD45RO-negative cells. Specimen: naive CD8+ T cells sorted from blood. These receptors were taken from a woman in her 30s in good health.

The chain links TRBV5-4 to TRBJ2-2, with D tentatively TRBD2 (5 bases). Per the germline V gene, CDR1 is SGHNT and CDR2 is YYREEE (reference sequence). The ends were cut back, 2 bases at V and 5 bases at J, with 16 bases in the middle. The CDR3 covers 16 residues. The CDR3 spells CASSLRSGNPTGELFF. CDR3 nucleotide sequence: TGTGCCAGCAGCTTAAGGTCGGGGAACCCTACCGGGGAGCTGTTTTTT.

This chain joins TRBV6-1 and TRBJ2-7; either TRBD1 or TRBD2 may supply D (5 bases each). There are 13 residues in the CDR3. The V end was cut by 7 bases, the J end by 0 bases, with 10 bases between. Germline V lookup: CDR1 MNHNS, CDR2 SASEGT. The CDR3 DNA reads TGTGCCAGCACCCCAGGGACCTCCTACGAGCAGTACTTC. It is translated as CASTPGTSYEQYF.

The V call is TRBV5-6, the J call TRBJ1-2; weak D call: TRBD1 (5 bases). Germline loops: CDR1 SGHDT, CDR2 YYEEEE. There are 13 residues in the CDR3. V was trimmed by 0 bases and J by 9 bases, leaving 12 bases between them. The CDR3 spells CASSLEGFLSYTF. In DNA form, the CDR3 reads TGTGCCAGCAGCTTGGAGGGGTTTTTGAGCTACACCTTC.

The chain couples TRBV7-8 to TRBJ2-7; 7 bases match TRBD2. Germline CDR1 is SGHVS and CDR2 is FQNEAQ. The J segment lost 3 bases and the V segment lost 0 bases, leaving 2 bases of the junction unmatched. This CDR3 is built from 14 residues. The CDR3 bases are TGTGCCAGCAGCTTAGCGGGAGGGTACTACGAGCAGTACTTC. It encodes CASSLAGGYYEQYF. The variable domain in full, completed from reference TRBV7-8 and TRBJ2-7, reads GAGVSQSPRYKVAKRGQDVALRCDPISGHVSLFWYQQALGQGPEFLTYFQNEAQLDKSGLPSDRFFAERPEGSVSTLKIQRTQQEDSAVYLCASSLAGGYYEQYFGPGTRLTVT.

This clone was found once. The V call is TRBV5-6, the J call TRBJ2-2, with unresolved D. Trimming left V 2 bases short and J 2 bases short, with 10 bases between. In germline, CDR1 is SGHDT, CDR2 YYEEEE. The CDR3 totals 15 residues. CDR3 loop: CASSFETLNTGELFF. DNA for the CDR3: TGTGCCAGCAGCTTCGAGACCTTAAACACCGGGGAGCTGTTTTTT.

The chain uses TRBV27 and TRBJ2-3; D is uncertain. Germline CDR1 and CDR2: MNHEY and SMNVEV (reference sequence). This CDR3 contains 14 residues. Trimming left V 6 bases short and J 2 bases short, with 12 bases between. In nucleotides, the CDR3 is TGTGCCAGCAGCCTCGAGGATCCCACAGATACGCAGTATTTT. Residues: CASSLEDPTDTQYF.

The V gene is TRBV28, the J gene TRBJ2-7; tentative D call: TRBD1 (6 bases). The CDR3 runs to 14 residues. Trimming left V 6 bases short and J 0 bases short, with 12 bases between. Germline V lookup: CDR1 MDHEN, CDR2 SYDVKM. The CDR3 sequence is CASSRRDNSYEQYF. The CDR3 bases are TGTGCCAGCAGCCGCCGGGACAACTCCTACGAGCAGTACTTC. The variable domain in full, completed from reference TRBV28 and TRBJ2-7, reads DVKVTQSSRYLVKRTGEKVFLECVQDMDHENMFWYRQDPGLGLRLIYFSYDVKMKEKGDIPEGYSVSREKKERFSLILESASTNQTSMYLCASSRRDNSYEQYFGPGTRLTVT.

Here the CDR3 reads CASSLEWGSWQETQYF. The CDR3 DNA reads as TGTGCCAGCAGCTTGGAATGGGGGAGCTGGCAAGAGACCCAGTACTTC. This rearrangement joins TRBV11-1 to TRBJ2-5, with D perhaps matching TRBD1 or TRBD2 (5 bases each). Trimming took off 3 bases at V and 2 bases at J, with 16 bases between the two ends. CDR1 SGHAT and CDR2 FQDESV come from the germline V gene (reference sequence). This CDR3 is built from 16 residues.

The chain carries TRBV7-3 and TRBJ2-3; TRBD2 agrees at 9 bases. Germline values: CDR1 SGHTA, CDR2 FQGTGA. V lost 2 bases and J lost 0; bases outside the gene matches: 0. The CDR3 sequence is 15 residues long. CDR3 in DNA: TGTGCCAGCAGCTTAGCGGGAGGGAGCACAGATACGCAGTATTTT. Translation gives CASSLAGGSTDTQYF.

V usage is TRBV27 and J usage is TRBJ2-7, with 12 bases aligning to TRBD2. Trimming took 2 bases from V and 1 from J; bases not matched to a gene: 3. CDR1 and CDR2 (germline): MNHEY, SMNVEV (reference sequence). This CDR3 comprises 16 residues. The CDR3 DNA reads as TGTGCCAGCAGTTTAAAGACTAGCGGGAGTTCCTACGAGCAGTACTTC. This codes for CASSLKTSGSSYEQYF.

This clone occurred once. This chain uses TRBV7-9 with TRBJ2-7; D gene ambiguous. The CDR3 totals 15 residues. Germline loops: CDR1 SEHNR, CDR2 FQNEAQ (reference sequence). Trimming took off 5 bases at V and 4 bases at J, with 18 bases between the two ends. The CDR3 DNA is TGTGCCAGCAGCCCAATCGAGAGCAACTTTTACGAGCAGTACTTC. Protein: CASSPIESNFYEQYF.

The chain couples TRBV5-6 to TRBJ1-2; 8 nucleotides match TRBD1. Germline V gene lookup returns CDR1 SGHDT and CDR2 YYEEEE. CDR3 length equals 15 residues. The V and J ends lost 4 bases and 4 bases, in that order; junction bases with no gene match: 9. The CDR3 DNA reads as TGTGCCAGCAGCAACAGGGGGTATTTCTTCTATGGCTACACCTTC. This codes for CASSNRGYFFYGYTF.

The chain recombines TRBV9 with TRBJ2-7; 8 nucleotides match TRBD1. The germline CDR1 and CDR2 sequences are SGDLS and YYNGEE. With V trimmed by 3 bases and J by 6 bases, 17 bases remained unmatched. The CDR3 spans 17 residues. The CDR3 spells CASSDAVGTGLVGEQYF. CDR3 coding DNA: TGTGCCAGCAGCGACGCCGTCGGGACAGGTCTTGTGGGCGAGCAGTACTTC.

The chain uses TRBV9 and TRBJ2-1; 11 bases match TRBD1. V was pared by 3 bases and J by 8 bases, with 4 bases of the junction left unmatched. The V gene's germline CDR1 is SGDLS and CDR2 YYNGEE. There are 14 residues in the CDR3. The CDR3 spells CASSAGTGGYEQFF. The CDR3 nucleotides are TGTGCCAGCAGCGCTGGGACAGGGGGTTATGAGCAGTTCTTC. The full variable domain, rest sourced from reference TRBV9 and TRBJ2-1, is DSGVTQTPKHLITATGQRVTLRCSPRSGDLSVYWYQQSLDQGLQFLIQYYNGEERAKGNILERFSAQQFPDLHSELNLSSLELGDSALYFCASSAGTGGYEQFFGPGTRLTVL.

The rearrangement links TRBV28 to TRBJ1-5, with 8 bases identical to TRBD1. Trimming took 4 bases from V and 2 from J; bases not matched to a gene: 7. The CDR3 runs 16 residues. Per the germline V gene, CDR1 is MDHEN and CDR2 is SYDVKM. This CDR3 reads CASSSSGGRGNQPQHF. The CDR3 bases are TGTGCCAGCAGTTCCTCAGGGGGCCGGGGCAATCAGCCCCAGCATTTT.

This chain joins TRBV6-5 and TRBJ2-1; 11 bases fit TRBD1. This CDR3 spans 15 amino acids. J was trimmed by 9 bases and V by 2 bases; bases with no gene match: 6. In germline, CDR1 is MNHEY, CDR2 SVGAGI. Here the CDR3 DNA reads TGTGCCAGCAGTTACACCGGACAGGGGGCTTTTGAGCAGTTCTTC. It encodes CASSYTGQGAFEQFF.

The J gene is TRBJ2-3, the V gene TRBV4-1; 7 bases match TRBD2. CDR3 length: 19 amino acids. The ends lost 0 bases at V and 1 base at J; junction bases unmatched: 13. Germline V lookup: CDR1 MGHRA, CDR2 YSYEKL. CDR3 sequence reads: CASSQDALAAASRTDTQYF. Written as DNA, the CDR3 is TGCGCCAGCAGCCAAGATGCTCTAGCGGCAGCTTCTCGCACAGATACGCAGTATTTT.

The V and J genes are TRBV15 and TRBJ2-7; 7 bases map to TRBD2. Germline V lookup: CDR1 LNHNV, CDR2 YYDKDF (reference sequence). The J segment lost 5 bases and the V segment lost 3 bases, leaving 4 bases of the junction unmatched. This CDR3 contains 13 residues. The CDR3 protein is CATSSEAGHEQYF. The CDR3 DNA is TGTGCCACCAGCAGTGAAGCGGGACACGAGCAGTACTTC.

The V call is TRBV10-1, the J call TRBJ2-4, with a possible D match to TRBD2 (6 bases). Germline V gene lookup returns CDR1 WNHNN and CDR2 SYGVQD (reference sequence). The CDR3 contains 15 residues. The ends were cut back, 6 bases at V and 0 bases at J, with 12 bases in the middle. CDR3 nucleotides: TGCGCCAGCAGAAGGGAGGAAATAGCCAAAAACATTCAGTACTTC. Its translation is CASRREEIAKNIQYF.

The chain couples TRBV7-8 to TRBJ1-3; D is ambiguous. The V end was cut by 7 bases, the J end by 4 bases, with 14 bases between. The germline V gene has CDR1 SGHVS and CDR2 FQNEAQ. This CDR3 has 14 amino acids. The CDR3 region is CASNIRPDGNTIYF. As DNA, the CDR3 is TGTGCCAGCAACATACGACCGGACGGAAACACCATATATTTT.

Notes on this clone: Other DNA sequences within the sample encode an identical CDR3. V is TRBV27 and J is TRBJ2-1, with D possibly matching TRBD2 (5 bases). V shed 4 bases and J shed 4 bases, with 8 bases lying between them. The germline V gene has CDR1 MNHEY and CDR2 SMNVEV (reference sequence). CDR3 length: 13 residues. The CDR3 sequence is CASSYSEYNEQFF. Here the CDR3 DNA reads TGTGCCAGCAGTTATAGCGAGTACAATGAGCAGTTCTTC.

Written as DNA, the CDR3 is TGTGCCAGCAGTGACCCAGTAGGAGGCCCCGGATACACCTACGAGCAGTACTTC. It encodes CASSDPVGGPGYTYEQYF. The chain links TRBV6-1 to TRBJ2-7; D perhaps matches TRBD2 (5 bases). Germline V gene data show CDR1 as MNHNS and CDR2 as SASEGT. The V end lost 3 bases, the J end lost 2 bases, and 23 bases lay between the germline ends. The length of the CDR3 is 18 residues.

This chain connects TRBV11-3 to TRBJ2-3; D unresolved. This CDR3 comprises 12 residues. Trimming removed 1 base at V and 5 bases at J, with 4 bases between. The V gene's germline CDR1 is SGHNT and CDR2 YENEEA. CDR3 loop: CASSLGLDTQYF. CDR3 DNA: TGTGCCAGCAGCTTAGGATTAGATACGCAGTATTTT.

The chain uses TRBV7-3 and TRBJ2-1; 16 bases line up with TRBD2. The CDR3 totals 17 residues. In germline, CDR1 is SGHTA, CDR2 FQGTGA. J lost 6 bases, V lost 0 bases, and 2 bases had no gene match. The CDR3 region is CASSLTGLAGGFNEQFF. In nucleotides, the CDR3 is TGTGCCAGCAGCTTAACGGGACTAGCGGGAGGGTTCAATGAGCAGTTCTTC.

Concerning this clone itself: At the DNA level, this CDR3 is encoded by other sequences in the same sample as well. V usage is TRBV7-3 and J usage is TRBJ2-6; 8 positions agree with TRBD1. This CDR3 is 17 amino acids long. The V and J ends lost 5 bases and 2 bases, in that order; junction bases with no gene match: 8. Germline V gene data show CDR1 as SGHTA and CDR2 as FQGTGA. CDR3 region: CASSLGQGAPGANVLTF. In nucleotides, the CDR3 is TGTGCCAGCAGCCTGGGGCAGGGGGCCCCTGGGGCCAACGTCCTGACTTTC. The complete variable domain, with remaining parts taken from reference TRBV7-3 and TRBJ2-6, reads GAGVSQTPSNKVTEKGKYVELRCDPISGHTALYWYRQSLGQGPEFLIYFQGTGAADDSGLPNDRFFAVRPEGSVSTLKIQRTERGDSAVYLCASSLGQGAPGANVLTFGAGSRLTVL.

The J gene is TRBJ2-1, the V gene TRBV7-9; TRBD2 aligns across 7 bases. Germline V gene data show CDR1 as SEHNR and CDR2 as FQNEAQ (reference sequence). CDR3 size: 15 residues. Trimming removed 4 bases from V and 0 bases from J; junction bases left unmatched: 3. CDR3 region: CASSWVAGSYNEQFF. The DNA for the CDR3 is TGTGCCAGCAGCTGGGTAGCGGGCTCCTACAATGAGCAGTTCTTC.

The chain combines TRBV6-4 with TRBJ1-1, with 10 bases matching TRBD1. From germline, CDR1 is MRHNA and CDR2 SNTAGT. The CDR3 has 11 amino acids. The trim removed 8 bases at V and 9 bases at J, leaving 3 bases unmatched. For the CDR3, the DNA is TGTGCCAGCGGGACAGGGGAAAAAGCTTTCTTT. Protein: CASGTGEKAFF.